Below, 22 T cell receptor beta chains from the same sample are listed, as sequenced in a study of neurological immune-mediated disorders. TCRdb called the 5' RACE reads again in MiXCR, with one record for every CDR3 protein. The table has approximately 80,000 distinct CDR3 sequences, 5% to 6% seen once. Time point noted: longitudinal time-point 2. The sequenced material came from PBMCs. These receptors were obtained from a woman aged 60-70 years with multiple sclerosis.

Many counts were recorded for this clonotype. This sequence joins TRBV30 and TRBJ2-5; 9 bases align to TRBD1. This CDR3 is built from 15 residues. Losses at the gene ends were 3 bases for V and 2 bases for J; bases not matched to a gene: 7. Germline loops: CDR1 GTSNPN, CDR2 SVGIG (reference sequence). Here the CDR3 reads CAWRGTGTPQETQYF. In nucleotides, the CDR3 is TGTGCCTGGAGGGGGACAGGGACACCTCAAGAGACCCAGTACTTC. The full variable domain, its missing parts supplied by reference TRBV30 and TRBJ2-5, is SQTIHQWPATLVQPVGSPLSLECTVEGTSNPNLYWYRQAAGRGLQLLFYSVGIGQISSEVPQNLSASRPQDRQFILSSKKLLLSDSGFYLCAWRGTGTPQETQYFGPGTRLLVL.

This clonotype was detected ten times or more. The chain employs TRBV6-5 and TRBJ1-6; D gene ambiguous. The CDR3 is made up of 14 amino acids. Trimming took off 7 bases at V and 7 bases at J, with 14 bases between the two ends. CDR1 is MNHEY, CDR2 SVGAGI, per germline. CDR3 amino acids: CASIGGNKNSPLHF. As DNA, the CDR3 is TGTGCCAGCATCGGCGGAAACAAAAATTCACCCCTCCACTTT.

This clonotype occurred many times. V and J are TRBV6-6 and TRBJ2-3; D remains unclear. This CDR3 spans 15 amino acids. In germline, CDR1 is MNHNY, CDR2 SVGAGI (reference sequence). The V end was cut by 2 bases, the J end by 0 bases, with 9 bases between. Here the CDR3 reads CASSYRDSSTDTQYF. Written as DNA, the CDR3 is TGTGCCAGCAGTTACAGAGACTCTAGCACAGATACGCAGTATTTT.

This chain links TRBV7-2 with TRBJ1-3; D not certain. Per germline, CDR1 SGHTA and CDR2 FQGNSA. The CDR3 is made up of 13 amino acids. The V and J ends lost 1 base and 3 bases respectively, with 4 bases between them. The CDR3 DNA is TGTGCCAGCAGCTTAGACTTTGGAAACACCATATATTTT. This gives the protein CASSLDFGNTIYF.

This clonotype was found many times. The chain combines TRBV20-1 with TRBJ2-7; D remains ambiguous. Trimming shortened V by 6 bases and J by 5 bases, and 17 bases separated the two germline ends. CDR1 DFQATT and CDR2 SNEGSKA come from the germline V gene (reference sequence). This CDR3 region has 13 residues. The CDR3: CSAEKLVRDEQYF. Written as DNA, the CDR3 is TGCAGTGCCGAAAAGTTGGTTAGGGACGAGCAGTACTTC.

The V and J genes are TRBV7-8 and TRBJ2-3, with TRBD2 matching 7 bases. CDR3 length equals 15 residues. The germline CDR1 and CDR2 sequences are SGHVS and FQNEAQ. Trimming at V came to 5 bases and at J to 4 bases, leaving 9 bases not matched to a gene. The CDR3 nucleotides are TGTGCCAGCAGCCCAAAGACTAGCTCCCCAGATACGCAGTATTTT. This sequence encodes CASSPKTSSPDTQYF.

This clonotype has a count of ten or more. This chain connects TRBV5-6 to TRBJ1-2, with 9 bases aligning to TRBD1. After removal of 3 bases from V and 6 bases from J, the junction contained 6 bases not matched to a gene. Per germline, CDR1 SGHDT and CDR2 YYEEEE. The CDR3 contains 14 residues. This chain's CDR3 is CASSYRTGAHGYTF. The DNA for the CDR3 is TGTGCCAGCAGCTACCGGACAGGGGCACATGGCTACACCTTC.

In this sample, this clonotype turned up many times. The chain links TRBV2 to TRBJ2-2; 7 bases align to TRBD1. The V gene end was trimmed by 3 bases and the J gene end by 4 bases; junction bases not matched to a gene: 5. The CDR3 length is 15 residues. Germline V gene sequence: CDR1 SNHLY, CDR2 FYNNEI. The CDR3 DNA is TGTGCCAGCAGTGACGGATCAGGGGGCACCGGGGAGCTGTTTTTT. Translated, it gives CASSDGSGGTGELFF.

This clonotype was picked up many times. This chain joins TRBV10-3 and TRBJ1-1; no clear D gene. Trimming shortened V by 2 bases and J by 0 bases, and 10 bases separated the two germline ends. Germline lookup yields CDR1 ENHRY and CDR2 SYGVKD. The CDR3 consists of 15 residues. The CDR3 loop is CAISEIGGLNTEAFF. The CDR3 DNA follows: TGTGCCATCAGTGAGATAGGAGGATTGAACACTGAAGCTTTCTTT.

This clonotype was seen at least ten times. The chain is built from TRBV20-1 and TRBJ2-1; tentative D call: TRBD1 (6 bases). The CDR3 spans 15 residues. Between the trimmed V and J ends, which lost 6 bases and 0 bases, there was a span of 15 bases. Germline CDR1 DFQATT, CDR2 SNEGSKA (reference sequence). The CDR3 here is CSAEQGPSSYNEQFF. CDR3 sequence (DNA): TGCAGTGCGGAGCAGGGGCCGAGCTCCTACAATGAGCAGTTCTTC.

To note about this clonotype: This may be a read error: a much more frequent sequence differs by one nucleotide. The chain uses TRBV9 and TRBJ2-7, with a possible D match to TRBD2 (5 bases). V gave up 0 bases and J gave up 5 bases, with 12 bases separating them. There are 14 residues in the CDR3. Germline lookup yields CDR1 SGDLS and CDR2 YYNGEE. CDR3 residues: CASSVVGMEDEQYF. The CDR3 bases are TGTGCCAGCAGCGTAGTGGGGATGGAGGACGAGCAGTACTTC.

This clonotype was picked up many times. CDR3 amino acids: CASSLVRWYQETQYF. In DNA form, the CDR3 reads TGCGCCAGCAGCTTGGTACGGTGGTACCAAGAGACCCAGTACTTC. The genes are TRBV5-1 and TRBJ2-5; D is uncertain. V shed 0 bases and J shed 0 bases, with 9 bases lying between them. CDR1 and CDR2 (germline): SGHRS, YFSETQ. The CDR3 runs 15 residues.

This clonotype is classed as medium-sized. CDR3 DNA: TGTGCCATCAGGACTAGCGGGAGCTCCTACGAGCAGTACTTC. It codes for CAIRTSGSSYEQYF. J is TRBJ2-7 and V is TRBV10-3; 12 positions agree with TRBD2. Trimming cost V 6 bases and J 0 bases; bases outside gene matches: 0. Germline-derived CDR1 and CDR2 are ENHRY and SYGVKD. The CDR3 extends over 14 amino acids.

This clonotype was seen many times. The gene calls are TRBV5-6 and TRBJ1-1; 7 nucleotides align to TRBD1. Losses at the gene ends were 2 bases for V and 1 base for J; bases not matched to a gene: 2. Germline CDR1 is SGHDT and CDR2 is YYEEEE. The CDR3 spans 14 residues. DNA of the CDR3: TGTGCCAGCAGCTTCCGGGACAGGAACACTGAAGCTTTCTTT. It translates to CASSFRDRNTEAFF.

This clonotype has a count of ten or more. The chain recombines TRBV20-1 with TRBJ2-2; no reliable D call. Germline CDR1 is DFQATT and CDR2 is SNEGSKA (reference sequence). V shed 5 bases and J shed 6 bases, with 16 bases lying between them. This CDR3 comprises 14 residues. CDR3 DNA sequence: TGCAGTGCTCCCCACTACCATAGTGCCGGGGAGCTGTTTTTT. Amino acids: CSAPHYHSAGELFF.

This clonotype appeared many times. The rearrangement links TRBV5-1 to TRBJ2-7; 7 bases are a match to TRBD1. The germline V gene has CDR1 SGHRS and CDR2 YFSETQ. V trimming: 4 bases; J trimming: 6 bases; junction bases outside the gene matches: 4. The CDR3 runs 12 residues. The CDR3 DNA sequence: TGCGCCAGCAGCATGGACAGGTTCGAGCAGTACTTC. Protein sequence: CASSMDRFEQYF.

This clonotype has ten or more counts. This sequence joins TRBV9 and TRBJ2-2, with TRBD2 as a possible D gene (5 bases). In germline, CDR1 is SGDLS, CDR2 YYNGEE. The CDR3 contains 15 residues. V was cut by 0 bases and J by 7 bases, with 13 bases left in between. In nucleotides, the CDR3 is TGTGCCAGCAGCGTAGTGGCCAGCGGCAACGGGGAGCTGTTTTTT. The encoded protein is CASSVVASGNGELFF.

Ten or more counts support this clonotype. The V call is TRBV20-1, the J call TRBJ2-5; the match to TRBD2 covers 10 bases. The CDR3 contains 17 residues. Trimming took 0 bases from V and 3 from J; bases not matched to a gene: 10. From germline, CDR1 is DFQATT and CDR2 SNEGSKA (reference sequence). This chain's CDR3 is CSARDWGASGGKETQYF. The CDR3 bases are TGCAGTGCTAGAGACTGGGGTGCTAGCGGGGGCAAAGAGACCCAGTACTTC.

On this clonotype itself: Since a much larger clone is just one base distant, this may be a read error. This chain connects TRBV7-2 to TRBJ2-7, with TRBD1 matching 7 bases. CDR3 length: 14 residues. V shed 3 bases, J shed 4 bases, and the junction held 6 bases outside the gene matches. Germline-derived CDR1 and CDR2 are SGHTA and FQGNSA. The CDR3 coding sequence is TGTGCCAGCAGCTTTGGGCAGGGGGAATACGAGCAGTACTTC. It is translated as CASSFGQGEYEQYF. Variable domain in full (rest from reference TRBV7-2 and TRBJ2-7): GAGVSQSPSNKVTEKGKDVELRCDPISGHTALYWYRQSLGQGLEFLIYFQGNSAPDKSGLPSDRFSAERTGGSVSTLTIQRTQQEDSAVYLCASSFGQGEYEQYFGPGTRLTVT.

This clonotype was seen repeatedly, ten times or more. The V gene is TRBV5-1, the J gene TRBJ1-4, with TRBD1 matching over 8 bases. Trimming took 0 bases from V and 8 from J; bases not matched to a gene: 3. This CDR3 is 14 amino acids long. Germline V CDR1 and CDR2: SGHRS, YFSETQ. CDR3 bases: TGCGCCAGCAGCTTGGAGACAGGGGACGAAAAACTGTTTTTT. It is translated as CASSLETGDEKLFF. Full variable domain (outside the CDR3, taken from reference TRBV5-1 and TRBJ1-4): KAGVTQTPRYLIKTRGQQVTLSCSPISGHRSVSWYQQTPGQGLQFLFEYFSETQRNKGNFPGRFSGRQFSNSRSEMNVSTLELGDSALYLCASSLETGDEKLFFGSGTQLSVL.

This clonotype was seen many times. This rearrangement joins TRBV7-9 to TRBJ2-1, with a tentative D call TRBD2 (6 bases). Trimming took 5 bases from V and 7 from J, leaving 9 bases between them. The CDR3 covers 12 residues. The germline gives CDR1 SEHNR, CDR2 FQNEAQ (reference sequence). The DNA of the CDR3 is TGTGCCAGCAGCCCGGGACTTAATGAGCAGTTCTTC. Protein product: CASSPGLNEQFF. The whole variable domain, filled in from reference TRBV7-9 and TRBJ2-1, reads DTGVSQNPRHKITKRGQNVTFRCDPISEHNRLYWYRQTLGQGPEFLTYFQNEAQLEKSRLLSDRFSAERPKGSFSTLEIQRTEQGDSAMYLCASSPGLNEQFFGPGTRLTVL.

In this sample, this clonotype turned up many times. The V call is TRBV12-3 or TRBV12-4, the J call TRBJ1-1; 8 bases line up with TRBD1. V gave up 6 bases and J gave up 5 bases; unmatched junction bases: 8. The CDR3 sequence is 14 residues long. CDR3 in amino acids: CASRPVHRGTEAFF. DNA for the CDR3: TGTGCCAGCAGACCTGTTCACAGGGGGACTGAAGCTTTCTTT.